A single sample gave rise to the 21 T cell receptor beta chains below, sequenced in a study of T-cell reconstitution after alpha-beta-depleted transplantation in children (dated by TCRdb to about 2016). Library construction relied on PCR. Data came from an Illumina HiSeq 2500. To normalize quantification of the TCRbeta repertoire, the TCR libraries were built with molecular barcoding that relied on unique molecular identifiers. TCRdb's own reprocessing of the public reads used fastp at Q25 and MiXCR and kept productive beta chains. Duplicate CDR3 protein sequences are folded into a single record with the most common DNA and genes. Recorded for this sample are roughly 400,000 distinct CDR3 sequences; roughly 22% of them occurred a single time. 3.8% of the sample comes from the top ten. This material consisted of PBMCs from the stem cell graft donor, taken from the stem cell graft. These TCRs come from a human donor who donated a stem cell graft to a child with acute myeloid leukemia.

J is TRBJ2-3 and V is TRBV7-9; TRBD2 agrees at 9 bases. V shed 5 bases, J shed 1 base, and the junction held 7 bases outside the gene matches. Germline-derived CDR1 and CDR2 are SEHNR and FQNEAQ (reference sequence). This CDR3 is 16 amino acids long. Here the CDR3 DNA reads TGTGCCAGCAGCCGTCCCATAGCGGGAGGCACAGATACGCAGTATTTT. Its protein is CASSRPIAGGTDTQYF.

Ten or more counts support this clonotype. The V gene is TRBV20-1, the J gene TRBJ2-7, with 11 positions matching TRBD2. With V trimmed by 0 bases and J by 4 bases, 8 bases remained unmatched. The CDR3 is made up of 16 amino acids. From germline, CDR1 is DFQATT and CDR2 SNEGSKA (reference sequence). CDR3 sequence reads: CSARDRVAGGRYEQYF. CDR3 in DNA: TGCAGTGCTAGAGATCGGGTAGCGGGAGGGCGATACGAGCAGTACTTC.

Ten or more counts support this clonotype. The chain uses TRBV20-1 and TRBJ2-5, with 9 positions matching TRBD2. Losses at the gene ends were 0 bases for V and 5 bases for J; bases not matched to a gene: 7. This CDR3 spans 15 amino acids. The germline V gene encodes CDR1 DFQATT and CDR2 SNEGSKA (reference sequence). CDR3 in DNA: TGCAGTGCTAGAGACGGGACTAGCTACTGGGAGACCCAGTACTTC. This codes for CSARDGTSYWETQYF.

The rearrangement links TRBV29-1 to TRBJ2-2; 10 bases align to TRBD1. CDR3 size: 15 residues. The germline V gene has CDR1 SQVTM and CDR2 ANQGSEA. Trimming removed 3 bases from V and 6 bases from J; junction bases left unmatched: 7. The chain's CDR3 is CSVETTGGAAGELFF. CDR3 nucleotide sequence: TGCAGCGTTGAGACGACAGGGGGCGCGGCCGGGGAGCTGTTTTTT.

V usage is TRBV12-3 or TRBV12-4 and J usage is TRBJ2-7, with 15 nucleotides matching TRBD2. With V trimmed by 3 bases and J by 0 bases, 12 bases remained unmatched. The CDR3 is 20 residues long. The CDR3 here is CASSLVPGTSGRSSSYEQYF. CDR3 DNA: TGTGCCAGCAGTTTGGTCCCCGGGACTAGCGGGAGGTCAAGCTCCTACGAGCAGTACTTC.

The chain recombines TRBV5-1 with TRBJ1-2; D is ambiguous. Germline V lookup: CDR1 SGHRS, CDR2 YFSETQ. The CDR3 contains 13 residues. V was shortened by 1 base and J by 2 bases, with 6 bases between the two germline ends. The DNA for the CDR3 is TGCGCCAGCAGCTTGAACGACAACTATGGCTACACCTTC. It encodes CASSLNDNYGYTF.

This clonotype was seen a few times. The chain links TRBV24-1 to TRBJ1-5; D is possibly TRBD1 (5 bases). The V end was cut by 9 bases, the J end by 6 bases, with 17 bases between. Germline-derived CDR1 and CDR2 are KGHDR and SFDVKD. The CDR3 contains 14 residues. CDR3 in amino acids: CATGGKGVAQPQHF. The CDR3, as DNA: TGTGCCACCGGGGGAAAAGGGGTGGCTCAGCCCCAGCATTTT.

CDR3 residues: CASSLGGGDEQYF. DNA of the CDR3: TGTGCCAGCAGCTTAGGGGGTGGGGACGAGCAGTACTTC. The chain carries TRBV7-2 and TRBJ2-7; D is unclear. Germline lookup yields CDR1 SGHTA and CDR2 FQGNSA. The CDR3 is made up of 13 amino acids. The ends were cut back, 1 base at V and 5 bases at J, with 9 bases in the middle.

This chain links TRBV5-6 with TRBJ1-2; a possible D gene is TRBD1 (6 bases). V was trimmed by 4 bases and J by 4 bases, leaving 14 bases between them. This CDR3 comprises 14 residues. The germline V gene has CDR1 SGHDT and CDR2 YYEEEE. The CDR3 region has the DNA TGTGCCAGCAGCCGAAGGACAGTCCGCTATGGCTACACCTTC. This encodes CASSRRTVRYGYTF. The full variable domain, in which reference TRBV5-6 and TRBJ1-2 provide the parts outside the CDR3, is DAGVTQSPTHLIKTRGQQVTLRCSPKSGHDTVSWYQQALGQGPQFIFQYYEEEERQRGNFPDRFSGHQFPNYSSELNVNALLLGDSALYLCASSRRTVRYGYTFGSGTRLTVV.

This chain links TRBV10-3 with TRBJ2-5; TRBD2 might be the D (6 bases). CDR3 size: 14 residues. Trimming removed 10 bases from V and 1 base from J, with 16 bases in between. CDR1 is ENHRY and CDR2 is SYGVKD in the germline V gene. DNA of the CDR3: TGTGCCAGCGGGACTCCACTACTCCAAGAGACCCAGTACTTC. It encodes CASGTPLLQETQYF.

This clonotype showed up many times. V and J are TRBV12-3 or TRBV12-4 and TRBJ2-1, with TRBD2 matching 9 bases. Trimming took 6 bases from V and 5 from J; bases not matched to a gene: 8. The length of the CDR3 is 15 residues. CDR3 coding DNA: TGTGCCAGCAGCTCAAGCGGGAGGCCCCACAATGAGCAGTTCTTC. It yields the protein CASSSSGRPHNEQFF.

This clonotype has ten or more counts. V and J are TRBV20-1 and TRBJ2-7; a weak D match, TRBD2 (5 bases). In germline, CDR1 is DFQATT, CDR2 SNEGSKA (reference sequence). The CDR3 has 13 amino acids. Trimming removed 7 bases from V and 2 bases from J, with 15 bases in between. The CDR3 loop is CSGRSAGTYEQYF. The DNA for the CDR3 is TGCAGTGGGCGCTCGGCGGGCACCTACGAGCAGTACTTC.

The rearrangement joins TRBV19 to TRBJ2-3, with TRBD2 matching over 8 bases. J gave up 4 bases and V 4 bases, and 4 bases lay outside the gene matches. CDR1 is LNHDA, CDR2 SQIVND, per germline (reference sequence). The CDR3 runs to 14 residues. The CDR3 coding sequence is TGTGCCAGTAGTAGGGCTAGCGGGCCAGATACGCAGTATTTT. It is translated as CASSRASGPDTQYF.

V gene TRBV13 combines with J gene TRBJ1-1; TRBD1 is a possible D gene (5 bases). With 5 bases removed from V and 0 bases from J, the gap between germline ends came to 19 bases. Per germline, CDR1 PRHDT and CDR2 FYEKMQ (reference sequence). The CDR3 length is 17 residues. CDR3 sequence (DNA): TGTGCCAGCAGCCCCCTGGGACTGACAGCGTTGAACACTGAAGCTTTCTTT. It encodes CASSPLGLTALNTEAFF.

This clonotype was observed at least ten times. The CDR3 DNA reads TGCAGCGTCCAAATCCTTAGCGGGAGGTCCTACAATGAGCAGTTCTTC. This encodes CSVQILSGRSYNEQFF. This chain links TRBV29-1 with TRBJ2-1, with 10 bases matching TRBD2. Germline V gene data show CDR1 as SQVTM and CDR2 as ANQGSEA. V shed 6 bases and J 1 base; nucleotides not matched to a gene: 9. This CDR3 has 16 amino acids.

The genes are TRBV27 and TRBJ2-5, with TRBD2 matching 10 bases. The V and J ends lost 5 bases and 7 bases, in that order; junction bases with no gene match: 10. The germline V gene has CDR1 MNHEY and CDR2 SMNVEV (reference sequence). The CDR3 covers 15 residues. The CDR3 region is CASSGQREGLGTQYF. The DNA of the CDR3 is TGTGCCAGCAGTGGCCAGCGGGAGGGCCTCGGGACCCAGTACTTC.

At least ten counts were recorded for this clonotype. This chain's CDR3 is CASRKAGGGGSPLHF. DNA of the CDR3: TGTGCCAGCAGAAAAGCAGGGGGCGGCGGGTCACCCCTCCACTTT. V usage is TRBV28 and J usage is TRBJ1-6; 8 bases map to TRBD1. Germline V lookup: CDR1 MDHEN, CDR2 SYDVKM. The V gene end was trimmed by 6 bases and the J gene end by 10 bases; junction bases not matched to a gene: 11. The CDR3 consists of 15 residues.

This clonotype was counted many times. V gene TRBV7-9 combines with J gene TRBJ2-1; D might be TRBD2 (6 bases). The germline V gene encodes CDR1 SEHNR and CDR2 FQNEAQ (reference sequence). This CDR3 has 12 amino acids. V was trimmed by 8 bases and J by 4 bases, leaving 9 bases between them. This CDR3 reads CASGRRYNEQFF. In nucleotides, the CDR3 is TGTGCCAGCGGGAGGAGATACAATGAGCAGTTCTTC.

This clonotype was found a few times. This chain links TRBV7-6 with TRBJ2-1; the match to TRBD2 covers 10 bases. CDR1 is SGHVS and CDR2 is FNYEAQ in the germline V gene. The V gene end was trimmed by 0 bases and the J gene end by 5 bases; junction bases not matched to a gene: 7. This CDR3 region has 17 residues. This CDR3 is CASSLADTSGIHNEQFF. The CDR3 DNA reads TGTGCCAGCAGCTTAGCGGACACTAGCGGGATACACAATGAGCAGTTCTTC.

This clonotype was observed at least ten times. The rearrangement joins TRBV20-1 to TRBJ2-2; 15 nucleotides line up with TRBD2. The germline gives CDR1 DFQATT, CDR2 SNEGSKA (reference sequence). This CDR3 region has 21 residues. The V gene end was trimmed by 2 bases and the J gene end by 0 bases; junction bases not matched to a gene: 13. CDR3: CSARSPGTSGRPSANTGELFF. CDR3 nucleotides: TGCAGTGCTAGATCCCCGGGGACTAGCGGGAGGCCCTCAGCGAACACCGGGGAGCTGTTTTTT.

This clonotype was detected many times. The chain links TRBV20-1 to TRBJ2-1, with 12 bases matching TRBD2. The germline gives CDR1 DFQATT, CDR2 SNEGSKA (reference sequence). The V and J ends lost 2 bases and 9 bases, in that order; junction bases with no gene match: 8. CDR3 size: 15 residues. CDR3 sequence: CSARRLAGVIGEQFF. The CDR3 DNA follows: TGCAGTGCTAGACGACTAGCGGGAGTCATCGGTGAGCAGTTCTTC.